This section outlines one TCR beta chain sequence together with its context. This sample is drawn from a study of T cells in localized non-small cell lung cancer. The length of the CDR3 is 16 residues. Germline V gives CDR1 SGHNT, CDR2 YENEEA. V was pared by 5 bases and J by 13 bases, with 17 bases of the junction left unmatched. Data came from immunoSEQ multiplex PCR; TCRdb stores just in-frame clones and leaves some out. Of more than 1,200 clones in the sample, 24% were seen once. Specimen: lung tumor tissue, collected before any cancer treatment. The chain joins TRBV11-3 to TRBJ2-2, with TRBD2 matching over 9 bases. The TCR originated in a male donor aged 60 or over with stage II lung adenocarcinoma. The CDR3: CASSTSVEASGKGLFF. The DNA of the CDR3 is TGTGCCAGCAGCACCAGCGTCGAGGCTAGCGGGAAGGGGCTGTTTTTT. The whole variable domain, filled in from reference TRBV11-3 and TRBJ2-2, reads EAGVVQSPRYKIIEKKQPVAFWCNPISGHNTLYWYLQNLGQGPELLIRYENEEAVDDSQLPKDRFSAERLKGVDSTLKIQPAELGDSAVYLCASSTSVEASGKGLFFGEGSRLTVL.